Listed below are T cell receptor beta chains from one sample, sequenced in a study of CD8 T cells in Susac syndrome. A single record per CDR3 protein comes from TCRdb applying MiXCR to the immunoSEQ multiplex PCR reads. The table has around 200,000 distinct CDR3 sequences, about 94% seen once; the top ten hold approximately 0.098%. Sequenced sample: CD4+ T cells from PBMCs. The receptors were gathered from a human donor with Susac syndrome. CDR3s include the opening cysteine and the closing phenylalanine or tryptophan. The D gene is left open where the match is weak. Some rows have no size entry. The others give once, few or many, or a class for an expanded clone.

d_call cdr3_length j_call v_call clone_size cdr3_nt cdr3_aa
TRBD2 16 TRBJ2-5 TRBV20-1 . TGCAGTGCTAGAGACCCTAGCGGGGGTGGCCAAGAGACCCAGTACTTC CSARDPSGGGQETQYF
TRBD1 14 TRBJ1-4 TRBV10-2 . TGCGCCAGCAGCCAGGACAGGTTGAGGGAAAAACTGTTTTTT CASSQDRLREKLFF
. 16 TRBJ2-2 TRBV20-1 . TGCAGTGCTCCCAACCTTATGACAGCCTTCACCGGGGAGCTGTTTTTT CSAPNLMTAFTGELFF
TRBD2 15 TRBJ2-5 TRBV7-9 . TGTGCCAGCAGACTAGCGGGGGGGTCCGGAGAGACCCAGTACTTC CASRLAGGSGETQYF
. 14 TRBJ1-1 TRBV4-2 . TGTGCCAGCAGCCAAGATCTCCTGAACACTGAAGCTTTCTTT CASSQDLLNTEAFF
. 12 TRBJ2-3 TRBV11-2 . TGTGCCAGCAGCTTTGCGAGAGATACGCAGTATTTT CASSFARDTQYF
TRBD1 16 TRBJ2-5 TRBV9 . TGTGCCAGCAGCTCGAGTCGGGACAGGCTAAGTGAGACCCAGTACTTC CASSSSRDRLSETQYF
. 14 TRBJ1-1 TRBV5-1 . TGCGCCAGCAGCTTGGGCCCCCAGAACACTGAAGCTTTCTTT CASSLGPQNTEAFF
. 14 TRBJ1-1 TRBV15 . TGTGCCACCAGCATCCACAGGGCGAACACTGAAGCTTTCTTT CATSIHRANTEAFF
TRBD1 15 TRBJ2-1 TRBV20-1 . TGCAGTGCTAGGGACCTAGACAGGGCTTACAATGAGCAGTTCTTC CSARDLDRAYNEQFF
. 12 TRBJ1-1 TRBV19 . TGTGCCAGTAGTGAGAACAGGCTTGAAGCTTTCTTT CASSENRLEAFF
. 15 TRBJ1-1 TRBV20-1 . TGCAGTGCTCTTCAAGGAGAGGTTATGAACACTGAAGCTTTCTTT CSALQGEVMNTEAFF
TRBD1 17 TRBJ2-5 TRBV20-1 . TGCAGTGCCGCGCCATGGACAGGGGGCATTCTCCAAGAGACCCAGTACTTC CSAAPWTGGILQETQYF
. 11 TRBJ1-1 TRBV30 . TGTGCCTGGAGTGGCCGCCTGACAGCTTTCTTT CAWSGRLTAFF
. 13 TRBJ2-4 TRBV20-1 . TGCAGTGCTAGCACGGTTGGCAAAAACATTCAGTACTTC CSASTVGKNIQYF
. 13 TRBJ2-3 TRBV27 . TGTGCCAGCAGCTATCAATACACAGATACGCAGTATTTT CASSYQYTDTQYF
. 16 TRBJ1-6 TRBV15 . TGTGCCACCAGCAGAGATAATATGGCGGTTAATTCACCCCTCCACTTT CATSRDNMAVNSPLHF
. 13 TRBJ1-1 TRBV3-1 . TGTGCCAGCAGCTCAACCCCAGACACTGAAGCTTTCTTT CASSSTPDTEAFF
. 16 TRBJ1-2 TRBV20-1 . TGCAGTGCCCCACCCCCTCAACAGGAGGGTAACTATGGCTACACCTTC CSAPPPQQEGNYGYTF
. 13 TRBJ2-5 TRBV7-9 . TGTGCCAGCAGCTTAGATTCGGGGCCAACCCATTTCTTC CASSLDSGPTHFF
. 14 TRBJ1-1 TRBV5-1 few TGCGCCAGCAGCTTGCTCACGGGGGGGACTGAAGCTTTCTTT CASSLLTGGTEAFF
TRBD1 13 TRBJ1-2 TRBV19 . TGTGCCAGTACCCGGGACAGCCTCTATGGCTACACCTTC CASTRDSLYGYTF
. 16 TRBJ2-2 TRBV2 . TGTGCCAGCGAGCCCGACGGGGGGCCGGGGACCGGGGAGCTGTTTTTT CASEPDGGPGTGELFF
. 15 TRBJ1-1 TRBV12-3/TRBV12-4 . TGTGCCAGCAGTTTAGGCACCGGGACGAACCGCGAAGCTTTCTTT CASSLGTGTNREAFF
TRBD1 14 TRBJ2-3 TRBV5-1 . TGCGCCAGCAGCACAAGACAGGGGGCGGATACGCAGTATTTT CASSTRQGADTQYF
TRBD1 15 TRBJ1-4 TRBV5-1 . TGCGCCAGCAGCTTGAACAGACAGGGCGGTGAAAAACTGTTTTTT CASSLNRQGGEKLFF
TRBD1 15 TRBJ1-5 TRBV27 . TGTGCCAGCAGTACGGGACAGGGGGTTAATCAGCCCCAGCATTTT CASSTGQGVNQPQHF
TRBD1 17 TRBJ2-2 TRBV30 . TGTGCCTGGAGTCGTTTGCACGGACAGGGGACCACCGGGGAGCTGTTTTTT CAWSRLHGQGTTGELFF
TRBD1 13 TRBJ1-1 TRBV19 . TGTGCCAGTAGACCGGACAGGGGATCTGAAGTTTTCTTT CASRPDRGSEVFF
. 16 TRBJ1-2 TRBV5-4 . TGTGCCAGCAGCGCCGGCCGGGATAACGCTAACTATGGCTACACCTTC CASSAGRDNANYGYTF
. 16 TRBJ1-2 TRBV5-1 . TGCGCCAGCAGCTTGGAGGGCAGCGCTTTCCAGAATGGCTACACCTTC CASSLEGSAFQNGYTF
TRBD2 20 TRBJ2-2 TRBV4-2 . TGTGCCAGCAGCCTAACCGGGACTAGCGGGCCCCCAAGGGACACCGGGGAGCTGTTTTTT CASSLTGTSGPPRDTGELFF
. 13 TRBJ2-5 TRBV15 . TGTGCCACCAGCATTGGGTCGCAAGAGACCCAGTACTTC CATSIGSQETQYF
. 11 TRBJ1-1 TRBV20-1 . TGCAGTGCTAGGATTAACACTGAAGCTTTCTTT CSARINTEAFF
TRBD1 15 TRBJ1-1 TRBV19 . TGTGCCAGTAGTATCCCTGGACAGGGGGCCACTGAAGCTTTCTTT CASSIPGQGATEAFF
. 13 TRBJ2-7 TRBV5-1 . TGTGCCAGCAGTTTAGTAGGAGGATACGAGCAGTACTTC CASSLVGGYEQYF
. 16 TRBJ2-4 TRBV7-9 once TGTGCCAGCAGCTTCGATCGGACCGTAGCCAAAAACATTCAGTACTTC CASSFDRTVAKNIQYF
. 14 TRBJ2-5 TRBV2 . TGTGCCAGCAGTGAAAATCGAGGACAAGAGACCCAGTACTTC CASSENRGQETQYF
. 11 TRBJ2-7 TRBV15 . TGTGCCACCAGTTCCGAAGGCGAGCAGTACTTC CATSSEGEQYF
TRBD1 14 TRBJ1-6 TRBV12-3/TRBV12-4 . TGTGCCAGCAAGGCCTCAGGGGGAGCCTCACCCCTCCACTTT CASKASGGASPLHF
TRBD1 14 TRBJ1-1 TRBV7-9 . TGTGCCAGCAGCTTAGAGGGGACAGGTGGGAAAGCTTTCTTT CASSLEGTGGKAFF
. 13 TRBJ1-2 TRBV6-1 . TGTGCCAGCAGTCGGGGCCTCATCTATGGCTACACCTTC CASSRGLIYGYTF